Detailed here is one T cell receptor (beta chain). The CDR3 length is 15 residues. V lost 10 bases, J lost 5 bases, and 21 bases lay in between. CDR1 ENHRY and CDR2 SYGVKD come from the germline V gene. These data originate in a study of blood T cell repertoires in COVID-19. Profiled with immunoSEQ multiplex PCR; TCRdb holds only in-frame clones, not every one. The sample lists around 170,000 clones; about 86% were seen once. The chain combines TRBV10-3 with TRBJ2-1, with a tentative D call TRBD1 (6 bases). Material: peripheral blood. The clonotype comes from a man over 45 with active or convalescent COVID-19. This CDR3 is CATSPTGRTHNEQFF. The CDR3 DNA follows: TGTGCCACATCGCCTACAGGGAGAACCCACAATGAGCAGTTCTTC.